This T cell receptor beta chain was sequenced in a study of T-cell reconstitution after alpha-beta-depleted transplantation in children. TCRbeta library preparation incorporated unique molecular identifiers. TCRdb used MiXCR to reprocess the PCR reads, holding one entry per CDR3 protein. The sample lists some 300,000 distinct CDR3 sequences, around 10% occurring once. The table lists this clonotype with a few counts. Its antigen is currently unknown. CDR3 length equals 17 residues. J lost 4 bases, V lost 5 bases, and 11 bases had no gene match. Germline-derived CDR1 and CDR2 are SGHRS and YFSETQ. Whole-study results and caveats: Expanded clones from the graft, numbering several hundred, reportedly supplied alpha-beta T cells about two months after transplant. In some patients, recipient T cells and intrathymic progenitors surviving conditioning explained high day-60 diversity. Diversity and T-cell counts at one year after transplant derived mostly from new T cells.

This sample comprised PBMCs, obtained before TCRalphabeta/CD19-depleted stem cell transplant. The V and J genes are TRBV5-1 and TRBJ1-3, with 11 bases aligning to TRBD1. The receptor comes from a boy less than two years old with acute myeloid leukemia, due to receive a stem cell transplant. The CDR3 loop reads CASSLPGQGETGNTIYF. CDR3 sequence (DNA): TGCGCCAGCAGTTTGCCGGGACAGGGGGAAACCGGAAACACCATATATTTT.